A selection of T cell receptor beta chains follows, all from one sample in a study of Ad26.COV2.S vaccination and SARS-CoV-2 variants. Here immunoSEQ multiplex PCR was the method, and the copy in TCRdb shows in-frame clones only, minus some. In the table there are about 350,000 clones, about 90% of which are singletons. The specimen was peripheral blood, collected after recovery from COVID-19. These receptor sequences come from a human donor who had recovered from COVID-19. CDR3s include the opening cysteine and the closing phenylalanine or tryptophan. D genes are given only for firm matches. Expanded clones get a size class; other rows say once, few or many, or leave the size out.

D gene,clone size,J gene,V gene,CDR3 protein,CDR3 DNA
.,once,TRBJ2-1,TRBV3-1/TRBV3-2,CASSQDEHEQFF,TGTGCCAGCAGCCAAGATGAGCATGAGCAGTTCTTC
.,.,TRBJ1-5,TRBV15,CATSRVGGAEQPQHF,TGTGCCACCAGCAGAGTCGGGGGGGCTGAGCAGCCCCAGCATTTT
.,.,TRBJ2-7,TRBV7-3,CASSRDFSTYEQYF,TGTGCCAGCAGCAGGGACTTCTCCACCTACGAGCAGTACTTC
.,.,TRBJ1-1,TRBV11-2,CASSLTDNTEAFF,TGTGCCAGCAGCTTGACAGATAACACTGAAGCTTTCTTT
.,few,TRBJ1-5,TRBV15,CATSRDKALNQPQHF,TGTGCCACCAGCAGAGATAAGGCCTTAAATCAGCCCCAGCATTTT
.,once,TRBJ2-5,TRBV3-1/TRBV3-2,CASGPSGETQYF,TGTGCCAGCGGCCCCTCTGGGGAGACCCAGTACTTC
.,.,TRBJ2-1,TRBV19,CASSITGNEQFF,TGTGCCAGTAGTATAACGGGGAATGAGCAGTTCTTC
TRBD1,.,TRBJ2-5,TRBV10-1,CASSERPGQGRWETQYF,TGCGCCAGCAGTGAGAGACCGGGACAGGGTCGTTGGGAGACCCAGTACTTC
.,.,TRBJ1-1,TRBV5-1,CASSPRAGDTEAFF,TGCGCCAGCAGCCCGCGGGCCGGGGACACTGAAGCTTTCTTT
TRBD1,.,TRBJ2-7,TRBV3-1/TRBV3-2,CASSQEGQGAYEQYF,TGTGCCAGCAGCCAAGAAGGTCAGGGGGCTTACGAGCAGTACTTC
TRBD1,.,TRBJ1-4,TRBV6-5,CASSHDGTVNEKLFF,TGTGCCAGCAGTCACGATGGGACAGTTAATGAAAAACTGTTTTTT
.,.,TRBJ2-1,TRBV6-5,CASSSPRDEQFF,TGTGCCAGCAGCTCACCAAGGGATGAGCAGTTCTTC
.,.,TRBJ1-3,TRBV9,CASSVGTVSGNTIYF,TGTGCCAGCAGCGTAGGTACTGTCTCTGGAAACACCATATATTTT
.,.,TRBJ1-5,TRBV18,CASSTGLEEPQHF,TGTGCCAGTTCAACAGGGTTGGAGGAGCCCCAGCATTTT
.,.,TRBJ2-7,TRBV19,CASSMGRGNYEQYF,TGTGCCAGTAGTATGGGCAGGGGTAACTACGAGCAGTACTTC
.,.,TRBJ1-1,TRBV2,CASSPWGQSAALNTEAFF,TGTGCCAGCAGTCCCTGGGGACAATCGGCCGCCTTGAACACTGAAGCTTTCTTT
.,.,TRBJ1-2,TRBV6-2/TRBV6-3,CASSYRRSNYGYTF,TGTGCCAGCAGTTACCGCAGGTCCAACTATGGCTACACCTTC
.,.,TRBJ1-5,TRBV19,CASSPRPTTTNQPQHF,TGTGCCAGTAGTCCCCGACCCACAACAACGAATCAGCCCCAGCATTTT
.,.,TRBJ2-3,TRBV10-3,CAISDSGATDTQYF,TGTGCCATCAGTGACTCGGGCGCCACAGATACGCAGTATTTT
.,.,TRBJ2-7,TRBV4-1,CASSQDGGQAYEQYF,TGCGCCAGCAGCCAAGATGGGGGGCAGGCCTACGAGCAGTACTTC
.,.,TRBJ1-5,TRBV18,CASSLGAPDQPQHF,TGTGCCAGCTCACTGGGGGCTCCAGATCAGCCCCAGCATTTT
.,.,TRBJ2-2,TRBV18,CASSPREQGRTGELFF,TGTGCCAGCTCACCACGGGAGCAGGGGCGCACCGGGGAGCTGTTTTTT
.,.,TRBJ1-1,TRBV5-1,CASSPIMNTEAFF,TGCGCCAGCAGCCCGATTATGAACACTGAAGCTTTCTTT
.,.,TRBJ2-1,TRBV21-1,CASSKYSGTLRNEQFF,TGTGCCAGCAGCAAATATTCCGGTACCCTTCGCAATGAGCAGTTCTTC
.,.,TRBJ2-1,TRBV4-2,CASSQDRGGDEQFF,TGTGCCAGCAGCCAAGATAGGGGCGGGGATGAGCAGTTCTTC
.,.,TRBJ1-3,TRBV10-3,CAIRTTVPPLWRSSGNTIYF,TGTGCCATCAGGACGACCGTCCCCCCCCTATGGCGGAGCTCTGGAAACACCATATATTTT
.,.,TRBJ1-2,TRBV6-5,CASTQGRRGYGYTF,TGTGCCAGCACCCAGGGCCGCCGGGGGTATGGCTACACCTTC
.,once,TRBJ1-5,TRBV5-1,CASSLVGGSNQPQHF,TGCGCCAGCAGCTTGGTGGGGGGTAGCAATCAGCCCCAGCATTTT
.,.,TRBJ1-4,TRBV6-1,CASILDTSNEKLFF,TGTGCCAGCATCCTTGACACCTCCAATGAAAAACTGTTTTTT
.,.,TRBJ1-2,TRBV6-5,CASTTQGWFGYTF,TGTGCCAGCACTACCCAGGGATGGTTTGGCTACACCTTC
.,.,TRBJ1-6,TRBV7-9,CASSLQGRGSPLHF,TGTGCCAGCAGCTTACAAGGGCGTGGGTCACCCCTCCACTTT
.,many,TRBJ1-2,TRBV7-3,CASSQQSASRYGYTF,TGTGCCAGCAGCCAACAATCCGCGTCCCGCTATGGCTACACCTTC
.,.,TRBJ2-3,TRBV10-3,CAISPGSGTDTQYF,TGTGCCATCAGTCCTGGGTCAGGGACAGATACGCAGTATTTT
.,.,TRBJ1-2,TRBV9,CASSPNWEGPYGYTF,TGTGCCAGCAGCCCCAACTGGGAGGGACCCTATGGCTACACCTTC
TRBD2,.,TRBJ2-3,TRBV5-8,CASSSRLAGGTDTQYF,TGTGCCAGCAGCTCCCGACTAGCGGGGGGCACAGATACGCAGTATTTT
TRBD2,.,TRBJ2-3,TRBV6-4,CASSGGGATDTQYF,TGTGCCAGCAGTGGCGGGGGGGCCACAGATACGCAGTATTTT